The 21 T cell receptor beta chains in this list originate from one sample, sequenced in a study of blood T cell repertoires in COVID-19. Assay used: immunoSEQ multiplex PCR; TCRdb lists only in-frame clones, some missing. The sample carries fewer than 400,000 clones, 70% to 90% recorded once. The specimen sequenced was PBMCs or T cells enriched from blood (not recorded which). These receptors were collected from a man aged 25 to 40 who had recovered from COVID-19.

The chain has TRBV11-1 and TRBJ2-2, with a weak D call TRBD2 (5 bases). The CDR3 loop spans 16 amino acids. CDR1 is SGHAT and CDR2 is FQDESV in the germline V gene (reference sequence). Trimming removed 5 bases at V and 4 bases at J, with 17 bases between. DNA for the CDR3: TGTGCCAGCAGCATCCCGGGGTCGGTTTCCACCGGGGAGCTGTTTTTT. Translation gives CASSIPGSVSTGELFF.

The chain links TRBV7-9 to TRBJ2-7, with 9 bases matching TRBD1. Germline lookup yields CDR1 SEHNR and CDR2 FQNEAQ (reference sequence). V shed 4 bases, J shed 4 bases, and the junction held 2 bases outside the gene matches. This CDR3 spans 13 amino acids. CDR3 coding DNA: TGTGCCAGCAGCTGGGGACAGGGTTACGAGCAGTACTTC. Protein product: CASSWGQGYEQYF.

The chain has TRBV13 and TRBJ2-7; 11 nucleotides line up with TRBD1. With V trimmed by 4 bases and J by 1 base, 3 bases remained unmatched. CDR3 length: 15 residues. Per the germline V gene, CDR1 is PRHDT and CDR2 is FYEKMQ (reference sequence). The CDR3 sequence: CASSSRDRGSYEQYF. Written as DNA, the CDR3 is TGTGCCAGCAGCTCAAGGGACAGGGGGTCCTACGAGCAGTACTTC.

The chain joins TRBV15 to TRBJ1-3; D is uncertain. The V gene lost 4 bases and the J gene lost 8 bases, with 12 bases spanning the gap. Germline CDR1 LNHNV, CDR2 YYDKDF (reference sequence). The CDR3 is 13 residues long. CDR3 sequence: CATSTTLEDTIYF. CDR3 sequence (DNA): TGTGCCACCAGCACCACCCTGGAGGACACCATATATTTT.

The rearrangement uses TRBV9 and TRBJ2-1, with a possible D match to TRBD2 (6 bases). From germline, CDR1 is SGDLS and CDR2 YYNGEE. With 3 bases removed from V and 7 bases from J, the gap between germline ends came to 11 bases. This CDR3 is 13 amino acids long. The CDR3 sequence: CASSERSGNEQFF. The CDR3 DNA follows: TGTGCCAGCAGCGAGAGGAGCGGGAATGAGCAGTTCTTC.

V and J are TRBV5-4 and TRBJ2-3, with TRBD2 as a possible D gene (6 bases). Trimming left V 2 bases short and J 2 bases short, with 12 bases between. The CDR3 consists of 15 residues. The V gene's germline CDR1 is SGHNT and CDR2 YYREEE (reference sequence). The CDR3: CASSFGTSYTDTQYF. The DNA for the CDR3 is TGTGCCAGCAGCTTCGGGACTTCGTACACAGATACGCAGTATTTT.

This clone turned up a few times. The chain joins TRBV4-1 to TRBJ2-3; 10 nucleotides line up with TRBD1. V lost 4 bases and J lost 4; bases outside the gene matches: 5. The V gene's germline CDR1 is MGHRA and CDR2 YSYEKL. This CDR3 comprises 15 residues. CDR3 loop: CASSRRDRGPDTQYF. The CDR3 region has the DNA TGCGCCAGCAGCCGCCGGGACAGGGGTCCAGATACGCAGTATTTT.

The DNA for the CDR3 is TGTGCCAGCAGGGATACGCGGGGGAATGGCTACACCTTC. This codes for CASRDTRGNGYTF. This chain connects TRBV6-5 to TRBJ1-2; perhaps TRBD1 as D (5 bases). The V and J ends lost 6 bases and 6 bases respectively, with 14 bases between them. The CDR3 extends over 13 amino acids. CDR1 and CDR2 (germline): MNHEY, SVGAGI.

This clone has a handful of counts. The J gene is TRBJ1-2, the V gene TRBV5-6; maybe TRBD1 (5 bases). Germline lookup yields CDR1 SGHDT and CDR2 YYEEEE. V was shortened by 4 bases and J by 8 bases, with 15 bases between the two germline ends. The CDR3 is 13 amino acids. This chain's CDR3 is CASSPPAGGGYTF. The CDR3, as DNA: TGTGCCAGCAGCCCCCCGGCGGGGGGGGGCTACACCTTC.

The chain joins TRBV27 to TRBJ1-2; 8 bases agree with TRBD1. CDR1 MNHEY and CDR2 SMNVEV come from the germline V gene (reference sequence). V was clipped by 7 bases and J by 4 bases; unmatched bases: 11. This CDR3 is 15 amino acids long. The CDR3 sequence: CASMTGAQSRYGYTF. CDR3 nucleotide sequence: TGTGCCAGCATGACAGGGGCCCAATCCCGCTATGGCTACACCTTC.

A single count supports this clone. J is TRBJ2-5 and V is TRBV10-3; 11 nucleotides align to TRBD2. This CDR3 has 13 residues. Germline V lookup: CDR1 ENHRY, CDR2 SYGVKD. CDR3 sequence (DNA): TGTGCGGCCGGGCTAGCGGGGGGAGAGACCCAGTACTTC. Translation gives CAAGLAGGETQYF.

V usage is TRBV19 and J usage is TRBJ1-3; D might be TRBD1 (6 bases). V was shortened by 9 bases and J by 3 bases, with 9 bases between the two germline ends. This CDR3 has 12 amino acids. Per germline, CDR1 LNHDA and CDR2 SQIVND (reference sequence). Written as DNA, the CDR3 is TGTGCCAGCAGGGGTTATGGAAACACCATATATTTT. As protein: CASRGYGNTIYF.

The chain links TRBV3-1 (or the pseudogene TRBV3-2) to TRBJ1-2; TRBD1 matches 8 bases. CDR1 is LGHDT, CDR2 YNNKEL, per germline (reference sequence). This CDR3 is built from 13 residues. After removal of 2 bases from V and 5 bases from J, the junction contained 1 base not matched to a gene. The CDR3 reads CASSQRTGYGYTF. The CDR3 coding sequence is TGTGCCAGCAGCCAAAGGACAGGGTATGGCTACACCTTC.

This clone was recorded only once. The J gene is TRBJ2-1, the V gene TRBV11-3, with D possibly matching TRBD2 (6 bases). The CDR3 totals 17 residues. Per germline, CDR1 SGHNT and CDR2 YENEEA. Trimming removed 5 bases at V and 0 bases at J, with 17 bases between. CDR3 nucleotide sequence: TGTGCCAGCAGCCCCGGGACCGGGGGATCCTCCTACAATGAGCAGTTCTTC. Translated, it gives CASSPGTGGSSYNEQFF.

J is TRBJ2-7 and V is TRBV6-6; the D gene is possibly TRBD1 (6 bases). The CDR3 runs 15 residues. The germline V gene encodes CDR1 MNHNY and CDR2 SVGAGI (reference sequence). The V end was cut by 8 bases, the J end by 2 bases, with 19 bases between. The CDR3 region has the DNA TGTGCCAGCTACGAGGGACCAGGGGCGGCCTACGAGCAGTACTTC. It yields the protein CASYEGPGAAYEQYF.

This clone was seen only once. This sample includes further DNA sequences coding for the same CDR3. The chain employs TRBV9 and TRBJ1-2, with 10 bases fitting TRBD1. Looked up from germline, CDR1 is SGDLS and CDR2 is YYNGEE. The CDR3 length is 14 residues. V gave up 2 bases and J gave up 2 bases; unmatched junction bases: 0. Written as DNA, the CDR3 is TGTGCCAGCAGCGTGGGACAGGGGAACTATGGCTACACCTTC. Translating gives CASSVGQGNYGYTF.

This chain joins TRBV24-1 and TRBJ2-1; the D gene is possibly TRBD2 (6 bases). Trimming left V 3 bases short and J 6 bases short, with 23 bases between. Germline V CDR1 and CDR2: KGHDR, SFDVKD. This CDR3 region has 18 residues. Written as DNA, the CDR3 is TGTGCCACCAGTGATCCCGGAGGGACCGTAGCAGGCGGCAATGAGCAGTTCTTC. Its protein is CATSDPGGTVAGGNEQFF.

This clone was seen a single time. The chain couples TRBV7-9 to TRBJ1-2; a possible D gene is TRBD1 (5 bases). V was clipped by 4 bases and J by 6 bases, with 12 bases between them. Germline V lookup: CDR1 SEHNR, CDR2 FQNEAQ (reference sequence). The CDR3 is 13 residues long. The CDR3 sequence: CASSSPGTHGYTF. The CDR3 DNA is TGTGCCAGCAGCTCACCCGGGACTCATGGCTACACCTTC.

This chain connects TRBV6-5 to TRBJ1-2, with 10 nucleotides matching TRBD1. The V gene end was trimmed by 4 bases and the J gene end by 8 bases; junction bases not matched to a gene: 4. This CDR3 comprises 13 residues. Germline lookup yields CDR1 MNHEY and CDR2 SVGAGI. The CDR3 sequence is CASSSGQGKGYTF. The CDR3 DNA sequence: TGTGCCAGCAGTTCGGGACAGGGGAAAGGCTACACCTTC.

The chain recombines TRBV24-1 with TRBJ2-7, with a weak D call TRBD1 (6 bases). In germline, CDR1 is KGHDR, CDR2 SFDVKD. The CDR3 is made up of 14 amino acids. The V end was cut by 5 bases, the J end by 2 bases, with 12 bases between. This CDR3 is CATSAPDSPYEQYF. CDR3 nucleotides: TGTGCCACCAGTGCCCCGGACAGTCCCTACGAGCAGTACTTC.

V is TRBV30 and J is TRBJ1-2; D is ambiguous. CDR3 length equals 17 residues. The germline CDR1 and CDR2 sequences are GTSNPN and SVGIG (reference sequence). V was pared by 7 bases and J by 2 bases, with 26 bases between. The CDR3 region is CASRIFLRGGRNYGYTF. The CDR3 DNA is TGTGCCTCGAGGATATTCCTACGGGGTGGAAGGAACTATGGCTACACCTTC.